This T cell receptor (beta chain) derives from a study of shared clonotypes between healthy human individuals. Genomic DNA of each subset was evenly split across several immunoSEQ plates. As processed by the authors: From ImmunoSEQ came sequences covering only the junction and carrying no quality scores, so filtering differed. Sequencing used immunoSEQ multiplex PCR; TCRdb keeps in-frame clones, though not all of them. V, J and clone size are those of that table, while D and trimming were read from the DNA. The sample lists about 470,000 clones; roughly 77% were seen once. This clone was seen once. The CDR3 is 15 amino acids. The germline gives CDR1 ENHRY, CDR2 SYGVKD. Trimming took off 3 bases at V and 0 bases at J, with 9 bases between the two ends.

The rearrangement joins TRBV10-3 to TRBJ1-5; D uncertain. The receptor comes from a woman aged 40 to 50 in good health. Some clones in this sample may be carry-over from other donors' samples. The sequenced sample consisted of PBMCs. CDR3 amino acids: CAISDGRASNQPQHF. DNA for the CDR3: TGTGCCATCAGTGACGGACGGGCTAGCAATCAGCCCCAGCATTTT.